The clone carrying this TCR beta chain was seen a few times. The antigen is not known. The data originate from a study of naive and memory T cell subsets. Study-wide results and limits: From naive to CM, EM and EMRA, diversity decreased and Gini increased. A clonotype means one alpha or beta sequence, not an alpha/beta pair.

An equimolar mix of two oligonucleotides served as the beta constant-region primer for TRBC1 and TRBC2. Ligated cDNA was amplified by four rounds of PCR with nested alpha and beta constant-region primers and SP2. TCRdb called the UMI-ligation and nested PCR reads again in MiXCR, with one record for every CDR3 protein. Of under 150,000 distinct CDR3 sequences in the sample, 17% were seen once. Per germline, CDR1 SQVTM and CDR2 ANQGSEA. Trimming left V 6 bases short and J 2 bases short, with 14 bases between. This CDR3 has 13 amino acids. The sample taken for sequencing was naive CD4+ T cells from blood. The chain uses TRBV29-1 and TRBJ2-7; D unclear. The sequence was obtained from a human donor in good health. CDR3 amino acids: CSVARALTYEQYF. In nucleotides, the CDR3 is TGCAGCGTAGCCCGGGCCTTAACCTACGAGCAGTACTTC.